This TCR beta chain comes out of a study of regulatory T cells in long-lasting Graves disease. This clonotype was counted ten times or more. As yet, its antigen is unknown. Whole-study findings and limits: Repertoires from persistent disease leaned toward TRBV28, TRBJ1-2 and TRBJ2-5.

V lost 4 bases and J lost 5; bases outside the gene matches: 3. CDR1 is SGHVS and CDR2 is FNYEAQ in the germline V gene. This CDR3 comprises 13 residues. As to time point: newly diagnosed GD, antithyroid drugs for less than 3 months. Extracted PBMC RNA gave rise to the TCR library. Combining iRepertoire HTBI primers with Arm-PCR of CDR3 regions, the authors built TCR beta libraries. How the authors handled the data: Samples revealed approximately 60 TRBV and over twelve TRBJ segments. TCRdb independently ran MiXCR on the multiplex PCR reads; one entry per CDR3 protein. V and J calls and clone size were set by TCRdb, not the authors. Of 240,000 or so distinct CDR3 sequences in the sample, roughly 21% were seen once.

This chain joins TRBV7-6 and TRBJ2-5, with 8 bases that match TRBD1. The origin of this receptor is a female donor with Graves disease. The material was peripheral blood mononuclear cells (PBMCs), obtained at new diagnosis, from a patient treated with antithyroid drugs. CDR3 in amino acids: CASSSRQGETQYF. CDR3 DNA: TGTGCCAGCAGCTCCCGACAGGGGGAGACCCAGTACTTC.